This T cell receptor beta chain stems from a study of cytomegalovirus exposure and HLA in healthy donors. On the study more broadly: Earlier results showed 90 million to 120 million unique TCR beta sequences derived from 150 million to 200 million T cells. Early on, a data release was issued that held roughly 84 million unique TCRs from HLA-typed donors. Overall study findings and caveats: It was reported in a later analysis that an Asian-associated ancestry cluster showed fewer N-insertions than the approximately 700-donor mean. A later analysis appeared to link common viral pathogens to several of the most significant clusters.

Germline V gene sequence: CDR1 SGHNT, CDR2 YYREEE (reference sequence). The CDR3 covers 14 residues. Trimming removed 4 bases from V and 2 bases from J; junction bases left unmatched: 4. Comment on this clone: Its antigen is undetermined. Other DNA variants within this sample encode the same CDR3.

The PCR employed 60 Vbeta primers together with 13 Jbeta primers. Libraries were prepared by immunoSEQ multiplex PCR; TCRdb keeps only in-frame clonotypes and omits some of them. The sample has 120,000 to 150,000 clones; 88% are singletons. The clonotype was recovered from a woman aged 40 to 49 in good health and CMV-seronegative. The sample consisted of PBMCs. The chain is built from TRBV5-4 and TRBJ1-2, with 8 bases identical to TRBD1. CDR3 in DNA: TGTGCCAGCAGCCCCGGACAGGGAAACTATGGCTACACCTTC. This sequence encodes CASSPGQGNYGYTF. Full variable domain (missing parts from reference TRBV5-4 and TRBJ1-2): ETGVTQSPTHLIKTRGQQVTLRCSSQSGHNTVSWYQQALGQGPQFIFQYYREEENGRGNFPPRFSGLQFPNYSSELNVNALELDDSALYLCASSPGQGNYGYTFGSGTRLTVV.